This is a list of T cell receptor beta chains from one sample in a study of T cell clonotyping in hematopoietic cell transplantation. Profiled with immunoSEQ multiplex PCR; TCRdb holds only in-frame clones, not every one. The data contain around 12,000 clones, approximately 90% of them singletons. Input material: peripheral blood mononuclear cells. Receptors were obtained from a woman aged 50 to 65 in good health. Some clones in this sample may be carry-over from other donors' samples. The CDR3 runs from the conserved cysteine through the conserved F or W. Each record gives: J gene, D gene, CDR3 length, V gene, clone size, CDR3 DNA, CDR3 protein. D genes are given only for firm matches. Clone sizes are given selectively: once, few, many, or a class where the clone is expanded.

TRBJ1-2 | . | 15 | TRBV11-2 | . | TGTGCCAGCAGCTTAGAACCGTTGCCTAACTATGGCTACACCTTC | CASSLEPLPNYGYTF
TRBJ2-4 | . | 14 | TRBV27 | . | TGTGCCAGCAGTTTAAGACAGGAAGAAAACATTCAGTACTTC | CASSLRQEENIQYF
TRBJ1-2 | . | 16 | TRBV4-2 | . | TGTGCCAGCAGCCAAGACCCGACCCTACTCCCTTATGGCTACACCTTC | CASSQDPTLLPYGYTF
TRBJ1-2 | . | 15 | TRBV30 | . | TGTGCCTGGAAGTTGGCGTCCTGGGGGGACTATGGCTACACCTTC | CAWKLASWGDYGYTF
TRBJ2-7 | TRBD1 | 16 | TRBV5-4 | . | TGTGCCAGCAGCGCGGCACAGGGGGCGGAAGGCTACGAGCAGTACTTC | CASSAAQGAEGYEQYF
TRBJ2-3 | . | 15 | TRBV5-4 | . | TGTGCCAGCAGCTTAAATCAAGCGGGCACAGATACGCAGTATTTT | CASSLNQAGTDTQYF
TRBJ1-2 | . | 14 | TRBV9 | . | TGTGCCAGCAGCGTAGCTACGAGGGCTTGGGGCTACACCTTC | CASSVATRAWGYTF
TRBJ1-2 | . | 14 | TRBV7-2 | . | TGTGCCAGCAGCTTAGCGGGACACGACTATGGCTACACCTTC | CASSLAGHDYGYTF
TRBJ2-2 | TRBD2 | 17 | TRBV7-2 | . | TGTGCCAGCAGCTTACGTGTTAGCGGGGGGGGCACCGGGGAGCTGTTTTTT | CASSLRVSGGGTGELFF
TRBJ2-5 | . | 13 | TRBV19 | . | TGTGCCAGTAGCGCGGGTGGATGGGAGACCCAGTACTTC | CASSAGGWETQYF
TRBJ1-2 | . | 14 | TRBV18 | . | TGTGCCAGCTCACCTCCGGGTTTCGTCTATGGCTACACCTTC | CASSPPGFVYGYTF
TRBJ2-7 | . | 9 | TRBV20-1 | . | TGCAGTGCTTCCTACGAGCAGTACTTC | CSASYEQYF
TRBJ2-1 | . | 11 | TRBV7-9 | . | TGTGCCAGCAGCGGATGGGAAGAGCAGTTCTTC | CASSGWEEQFF
TRBJ1-4 | . | 14 | TRBV7-9 | . | TGTGCCAGCAGCTTAGATCAGAGCTCTGAAAAACTGTTTTTT | CASSLDQSSEKLFF
TRBJ1-6 | . | 15 | TRBV4-1 | . | TGCGCCAGCAGCCCCAGGACAGTGAATAATTCACCCCTCCACTTT | CASSPRTVNNSPLHF
TRBJ1-1 | TRBD1 | 15 | TRBV5-6 | . | TGTGCCAGCAGCCACAGGGGGCTCAAGGACACTGAAGCTTTCTTT | CASSHRGLKDTEAFF
TRBJ2-5 | TRBD2 | 15 | TRBV5-1 | . | TGCGCCAGCAGCCCCGCGGGACTAGGCGGGGAGACCCAGTACTTC | CASSPAGLGGETQYF
TRBJ2-3 | . | 13 | TRBV7-7 | . | TGTGCTAGCAGCTTAGGCCGTGCAGATACGCAGTATTTT | CASSLGRADTQYF
TRBJ1-5 | TRBD1 | 17 | TRBV19 | . | TGTGCCAGTATCGAGGGACAGGGATCCCTGGGACGTCAGCCCCAGCATTTT | CASIEGQGSLGRQPQHF
TRBJ1-1 | . | 18 | TRBV7-2 | . | TGTGCCAGCAGCCCATTCGGGGGGCAGAGGGTTTGGGGCACTGAAGCTTTCTTT | CASSPFGGQRVWGTEAFF
TRBJ2-7 | TRBD1 | 16 | TRBV7-2 | . | TGTGCCAGCAGCTTAAAGGGGACAGGGAGGATTGTCGAGCAGTACTTC | CASSLKGTGRIVEQYF
TRBJ1-3 | TRBD1 | 18 | TRBV7-8 | . | TGTGCCAGCAGTCGGGACAGGGTTTTCATCGGGTCTGGAAACACCATATATTTT | CASSRDRVFIGSGNTIYF
TRBJ2-1 | TRBD2 | 14 | TRBV5-1 | . | TGCGCCAGCACGGGTAGCGGGGGATACAATGAGCAGTTCTTC | CASTGSGGYNEQFF
TRBJ2-2 | TRBD2 | 15 | TRBV5-6 | . | TGTGCCAGCAGCCCGGAGCGGGGGAGAGGCGGGGAGCTGTTTTTT | CASSPERGRGGELFF
TRBJ1-2 | . | 13 | TRBV5-6 | . | TGTGCCAGCAGCACCCGGGGGGGCTATGGCTACACCTTC | CASSTRGGYGYTF
TRBJ2-5 | . | 16 | TRBV7-7 | . | TGTGCCAGCAGCTTTTCCCCGATGGGTGCCCAAGAGACCCAGTACTTC | CASSFSPMGAQETQYF
TRBJ1-2 | . | 15 | TRBV6-5 | . | TGTGCCAGCAGTTTCACCGGGACACCCATATATGGCTACACCTTC | CASSFTGTPIYGYTF
TRBJ1-2 | . | 12 | TRBV7-9 | . | TGTGCCAGCAGCTTTCCTAACTATGGCTACACCTTC | CASSFPNYGYTF
TRBJ1-5 | TRBD1 | 14 | TRBV10-1 | . | TGCGCCAGCGGGGGACAGGGGCCCGATCAGCCCCAGCATTTT | CASGGQGPDQPQHF
TRBJ1-5 | TRBD1 | 14 | TRBV5-8 | . | TGTGCCAGCACCACCGGACAGGCCGATCAGCCCCAGCATTTT | CASTTGQADQPQHF
TRBJ1-3 | . | 15 | TRBV10-3 | . | TGTGCCATCAGTGACAAAGGCAGCTCTGGAAACACCATATATTTT | CAISDKGSSGNTIYF
TRBJ1-5 | . | 14 | TRBV4-2 | once | TGTGCCAGCAGCCTTACCGGGGTCAATCAGCCCCAGCATTTT | CASSLTGVNQPQHF